The following is a TCR beta chain sequence with its context. Antigen specificity is unknown. The data were taken from a study of T cell responses to AZD1222 COVID-19 vaccine. Overall study results and limits: None of the repertoires were sampled until the peak T cell response had passed.

The CDR3 covers 11 residues. Trimming shortened V by 10 bases and J by 8 bases, and 10 bases separated the two germline ends. CDR1 KGHDR and CDR2 SFDVKD come from the germline V gene. Some clones are missing from TCRdb's copy, which holds only in-frame ones; the method was immunoSEQ multiplex PCR. The table includes approximately 200,000 clones, approximately 94% detected once. The chain uses TRBV24-1 and TRBJ1-4, with TRBD1 as a possible D gene (6 bases). Sample: peripheral blood, taken 28 days after the second dose of the MenACWY control vaccine. The clonotype comes from an adult who received the MenACWY meningococcal vaccine as a control. The DNA of the CDR3 is TGTGCCACAGCGCAGGGGGAAAAACTGTTTTTT. It encodes CATAQGEKLFF.